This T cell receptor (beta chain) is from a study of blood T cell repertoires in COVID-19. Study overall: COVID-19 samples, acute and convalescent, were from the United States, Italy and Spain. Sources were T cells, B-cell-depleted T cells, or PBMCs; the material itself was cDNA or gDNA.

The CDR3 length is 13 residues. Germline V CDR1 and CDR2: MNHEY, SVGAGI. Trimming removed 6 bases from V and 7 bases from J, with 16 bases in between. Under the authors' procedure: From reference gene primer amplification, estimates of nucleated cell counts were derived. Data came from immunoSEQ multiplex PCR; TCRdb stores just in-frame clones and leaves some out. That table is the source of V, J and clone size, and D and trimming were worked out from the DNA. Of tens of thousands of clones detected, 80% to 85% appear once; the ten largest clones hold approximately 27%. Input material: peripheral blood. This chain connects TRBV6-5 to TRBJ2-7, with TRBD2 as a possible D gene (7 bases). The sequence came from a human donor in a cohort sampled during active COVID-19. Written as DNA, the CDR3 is TGTGCCAGCAGCTACAGGGAGGGGCGGGAGCAGTACTTC. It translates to CASSYREGREQYF.